This T cell receptor beta chain is from a study of T cells in Graves' hyperthyroidism and ophthalmopathy. The V gene lost 5 bases and the J gene lost 3 bases, with 18 bases spanning the gap. Germline-derived CDR1 and CDR2 are MNHEY and SMNVEV (reference sequence). The CDR3 loop spans 16 amino acids. RNA transcripts provided the source from which TCR beta CDR3 regions were amplified. The TCR CDR3 was amplified in a first-round RT-PCR using the HTBI primer set. TCRdb independently ran MiXCR on the multiplex PCR reads; one entry per CDR3 protein. The table has about 200,000 distinct CDR3 sequences, 17% seen once. Reasons for excluding patients were uncontrolled infection, other autoimmune disease, pregnancy or lactation. Source material for PBMCs was about 10 ml fresh peripheral blood.

The TCR comes from a woman aged 50 to 65 with Graves' hyperthyroidism. The rearrangement joins TRBV27 to TRBJ2-3; a weak D match, TRBD2 (5 bases). The sequenced sample was blood. The chain's CDR3 is CASSHLAPGETDTQYF. For the CDR3, the DNA is TGTGCCAGCAGTCACCTAGCCCCCGGAGAGACAGATACGCAGTATTTT.